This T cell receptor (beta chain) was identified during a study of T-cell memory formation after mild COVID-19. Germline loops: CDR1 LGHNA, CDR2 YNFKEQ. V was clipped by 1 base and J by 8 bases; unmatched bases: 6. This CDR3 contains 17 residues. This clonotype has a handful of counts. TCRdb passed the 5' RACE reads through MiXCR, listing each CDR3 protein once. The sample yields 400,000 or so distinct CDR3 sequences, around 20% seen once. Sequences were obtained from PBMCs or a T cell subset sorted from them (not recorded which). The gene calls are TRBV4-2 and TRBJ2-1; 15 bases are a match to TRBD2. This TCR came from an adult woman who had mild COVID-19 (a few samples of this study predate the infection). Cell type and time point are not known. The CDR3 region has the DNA TGTGCCAGCAGCCAAGGGACTAGCGGGGGGGCTCGGGATGAGCAGTTCTTC. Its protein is CASSQGTSGGARDEQFF.